The clone carrying this T cell receptor (beta chain) was observed a single time. Antigen specificity is unknown. PCR was run on genomic DNA. Multiplex PCR with 30 forward and 13 reverse primers amplified the TCR beta CDR3. Each CDR3 protein gets one entry after TCRdb re-called the multiplex PCR reads with MiXCR. The sample contains about 290,000 distinct CDR3 sequences, roughly 50% of which appear only once. CDR1 is GTSNPN, CDR2 SVGIG, per germline (reference sequence). There are 13 residues in the CDR3. V was shortened by 2 bases and J by 7 bases, with 15 bases between the two germline ends. This entry comes from a study of type 1 and type 2 diabetes patients. Overall study context: Samples came from type 1 diabetic, type 2 diabetic or nondiabetic people, recruited in China. Findings and caveats of the study: With limited T2D and control samples, some T1D-only expanded clones may not be T1D-specific. Unmatched age and gender across groups might bias interpretation.

This chain joins TRBV30 and TRBJ2-7; the D gene is possibly TRBD1 (7 bases). Material for sequencing was peripheral blood mononuclear cells (PBMCs). This TCR derives from a man younger than 30 with type 2 diabetes. CDR3 nucleotide sequence: TGTGCCTGGAGTAGGAGGGGGCAGGGTGAGCAGTACTTC. Encoded protein: CAWSRRGQGEQYF.